This record covers a single TCR beta chain. The antigen remains undetermined. In germline, CDR1 is ENHRY, CDR2 SYGVKD. The CDR3 is made up of 12 amino acids. V lost 7 bases and J 6 bases, leaving 13 bases between the germline ends. The source of the sample is a study of CD8+CD57+ T cells in acquired aplastic anemia. Turning to the study itself: Recorded DNA amounts for sorted CD4+ and CD8+ cells had an average of 3.2 ug. Healthy donor sequencing depth: 10 million to 10.8 million CD4+, 11 million to 14 million CD8+ reads.

Whole-study findings and limits: Between patients and controls, around 31 CD8+ CDR3 sequences were found in common.

Genomic DNA acted as the template from which TCR beta VDJ combination and CDR3 sequence profiling were carried out. TCRdb fed the reads into MiXCR, producing one record per CDR3 protein. The sample gives a few hundred thousand distinct CDR3 sequences, 61% of which show up once; 25% to 35% is in the top ten. The TCR comes from a human donor in good health. Sequenced: sorted CD4+, CD8+, or CD8+CD57+ T cells (not recorded which) from PBMCs. J is TRBJ2-7 and V is TRBV10-3, with D maybe TRBD1 (5 bases). CDR3 sequence: CAIIELGREQYF. The CDR3, as DNA: TGTGCCATCATTGAATTGGGGCGCGAGCAGTACTTC.